What follows are 13 T cell receptor beta chains derived from one specimen sequenced in a study of beta chain features in type 1 diabetes. Every isolated RNA sample was fully reverse transcribed, so sequencing captured expressed TCRB transcripts. Using immunoSEQ multiplex PCR, the repertoire was profiled, and TCRdb retains in-frame clones only, with some absent. This table has around 500,000 clones, approximately 10% appearing once. Sequencing was carried out using naive CD4+ T cells from blood. These receptors came from a woman younger than 35 in good health.

V usage is TRBV5-1 and J usage is TRBJ1-1, with a possible D match to TRBD1 (5 bases). Trimming stripped 0 bases from V and 7 bases from J, with 10 bases between. The CDR3 has 13 residues. The germline gives CDR1 SGHRS, CDR2 YFSETQ. CDR3 sequence (DNA): TGCGCCAGCAGCTTGGCCAGGGTCAGTGAAGCTTTCTTT. It codes for CASSLARVSEAFF.

The rearrangement links TRBV18 to TRBJ2-1, with 14 nucleotides matching TRBD2. CDR3 length: 19 residues. V shed 3 bases and J 2 bases; nucleotides not matched to a gene: 9. Per germline, CDR1 KGHSH and CDR2 LQKENI. This CDR3 is CASSPSGTSGSHAYNEQFF. In nucleotides, the CDR3 is TGTGCCAGCTCACCCAGTGGGACTAGCGGGAGCCATGCCTACAATGAGCAGTTCTTC.

The chain links TRBV7-2 to TRBJ2-2; 8 bases agree with TRBD2. This CDR3 contains 15 residues. Per germline, CDR1 SGHTA and CDR2 FQGNSA. The trim removed 8 bases at V and 4 bases at J, leaving 9 bases unmatched. This chain's CDR3 is CASRSRLAITGELFF. The CDR3 DNA is TGTGCCAGCCGCTCGAGACTAGCGATCACCGGGGAGCTGTTTTTT. The full variable domain, with the rest looked up from reference TRBV7-2 and TRBJ2-2, is GAGVSQSPSNKVTEKGKDVELRCDPISGHTALYWYRQSLGQGLEFLIYFQGNSAPDKSGLPSDRFSAERTGGSVSTLTIQRTQQEDSAVYLCASRSRLAITGELFFGEGSRLTVL.

This rearrangement joins TRBV10-3 to TRBJ2-3, with a tentative D call TRBD2 (5 bases). CDR3 size: 14 residues. V was shortened by 5 bases and J by 3 bases, with 12 bases between the two germline ends. Germline V gives CDR1 ENHRY, CDR2 SYGVKD. Written as DNA, the CDR3 is TGTGCCATCAGTAGGGAAGGGAGAACAGATACGCAGTATTTT. Amino acids: CAISREGRTDTQYF.

This clone has only a few counts. The chain links TRBV5-6 to TRBJ2-4; D gene ambiguous. The CDR3 length is 14 residues. V lost 4 bases, J lost 1 base, and 9 bases lay in between. CDR1 SGHDT and CDR2 YYEEEE come from the germline V gene. CDR3 protein: CASSPSGAKNIQYF. CDR3 nucleotides: TGTGCCAGCAGCCCGTCGGGTGCCAAAAACATTCAGTACTTC. The variable domain in full, completed from reference TRBV5-6 and TRBJ2-4, reads DAGVTQSPTHLIKTRGQQVTLRCSPKSGHDTVSWYQQALGQGPQFIFQYYEEEERQRGNFPDRFSGHQFPNYSSELNVNALLLGDSALYLCASSPSGAKNIQYFGAGTRLSVL.

V and J are TRBV9 and TRBJ2-3, with TRBD1 matching 9 bases. Trimming cost V 7 bases and J 3 bases; bases outside gene matches: 0. In germline, CDR1 is SGDLS, CDR2 YYNGEE. This CDR3 is 12 amino acids long. CDR3 sequence: CASGTGTDTQYF. The CDR3 region has the DNA TGTGCCAGCGGGACAGGGACAGATACGCAGTATTTT.

This clone was seen only a few times. V and J are TRBV30 and TRBJ2-7; possibly TRBD2 for D (6 bases). Trimming took 3 bases from V and 6 from J, leaving 9 bases between them. This CDR3 contains 11 residues. CDR1 GTSNPN and CDR2 SVGIG come from the germline V gene (reference sequence). CDR3 amino acids: CAWSGGSEQYF. The CDR3 DNA follows: TGTGCCTGGAGCGGGGGTAGCGAGCAGTACTTC.

With respect to this clone: Other nucleotide sequences in the sample specify the same CDR3. Here the CDR3 reads CAWSVGRTSSGANVLTF. For the CDR3, the DNA is TGTGCCTGGAGTGTAGGCAGAACCAGCTCTGGGGCCAACGTCCTGACTTTC. The V call is TRBV30, the J call TRBJ2-6, with D unresolved. Germline CDR1 and CDR2: GTSNPN and SVGIG (reference sequence). The CDR3 extends over 17 amino acids. Trimming removed 0 bases at V and 0 bases at J, with 12 bases between.

This clone was counted a few times. The same CDR3 arises from other DNA sequences in this sample as well. This sequence joins TRBV5-1 and TRBJ1-1; possible D gene TRBD1, 6 bases. CDR1 is SGHRS, CDR2 YFSETQ, per germline. Trimming took 0 bases from V and 3 from J, leaving 6 bases between them. CDR3 size: 13 residues. The CDR3 reads CASSLAGDTEAFF. The CDR3, as DNA: TGCGCCAGCAGCTTGGCAGGGGACACTGAAGCTTTCTTT.

This clone occurred a few times. This chain connects TRBV9 to TRBJ2-1; the match to TRBD2 covers 8 bases. The germline V gene encodes CDR1 SGDLS and CDR2 YYNGEE. V lost 0 bases, J lost 2 bases, and 7 bases stayed unmatched. The CDR3 contains 17 residues. This CDR3 reads CASSVVAGGAAYNEQFF. CDR3 DNA: TGTGCCAGCAGCGTAGTTGCGGGGGGAGCGGCCTACAATGAGCAGTTCTTC.

The V gene is TRBV9, the J gene TRBJ2-5; TRBD2 matches at 8 bases. Germline V gene data show CDR1 as SGDLS and CDR2 as YYNGEE. The CDR3 extends over 15 amino acids. With 4 bases clipped from V and 0 bases from J, the junction kept 5 bases outside the gene matches. Here the CDR3 DNA reads TGTGCCAGCAGCAGTAGCGGGGCCTACCAAGAGACCCAGTACTTC. The encoded protein is CASSSSGAYQETQYF.

The V gene is TRBV2, the J gene TRBJ1-2; D might be TRBD1 (6 bases). Germline CDR1 and CDR2: SNHLY and FYNNEI. This CDR3 comprises 13 residues. Trimming left V 8 bases short and J 3 bases short, with 13 bases between. The CDR3 here is CASDYRVDYGYTF. In DNA, the CDR3 is TGTGCCAGCGACTACAGGGTGGACTATGGCTACACCTTC.

This sequence joins TRBV16 and TRBJ1-1; D is unclear. The CDR3 runs to 13 residues. The germline V and J ends were trimmed by 0 bases and 1 base, with 3 bases remaining between them. The germline gives CDR1 KGHSY, CDR2 FQNENV. CDR3: CASSQSGNTEAFF. Here the CDR3 DNA reads TGTGCCAGCAGCCAATCTGGGAACACTGAAGCTTTCTTT.